Below are 2 T cell receptor beta chains sequenced from a single sample in a study of blood T cell repertoires in COVID-19. Sequencing used immunoSEQ multiplex PCR; TCRdb keeps in-frame clones, though not all of them. The sample records under 85,000 clones, about 81% being singletons. The material sequenced was peripheral blood. These TCRs come from a man at least 80 years old with acute or convalescent COVID-19.

This rearrangement joins TRBV6-6 to TRBJ2-1, with 9 bases aligning to TRBD1. Germline values: CDR1 MNHNY, CDR2 SVGAGI (reference sequence). The V gene end was trimmed by 7 bases and the J gene end by 7 bases; junction bases not matched to a gene: 11. CDR3 length: 15 residues. Written as DNA, the CDR3 is TGTGCCAGCACCGACAGGGGGAGAGGGTGGAATGAGCAGTTCTTC. Its translation is CASTDRGRGWNEQFF.

This clone was detected a few times. V is TRBV5-1 and J is TRBJ2-7, with TRBD2 matching over 14 bases. CDR1 SGHRS and CDR2 YFSETQ come from the germline V gene. With 4 bases clipped from V and 0 bases from J, the junction kept 3 bases outside the gene matches. The length of the CDR3 is 16 residues. Here the CDR3 DNA reads TGCGCCAGCAGCGCGGGACTAGCGGGGGCCTCCTACGAGCAGTACTTC. This sequence encodes CASSAGLAGASYEQYF.